This T cell receptor (beta chain) was identified in a study of T cell responses to AZD1222 COVID-19 vaccine. A note on this clone: Its specificity is unknown.

Produced via immunoSEQ multiplex PCR; TCRdb's table is partial and in-frame only. The sample carries 120,000 to 150,000 clones, about 89% recorded once. The study, taken as a whole, reports: Breadth and depth of Spike-specific TCRs rose after two AZD1222 doses. Spike as a whole was targeted by vaccine-associated CD4 TCRs, dominant at 160-218 and 743-854. Possibly, clonal diversity was underestimated; donors were largely white British and included more females. Variant regions that are unmutated are reportedly the target of nearly half of spike-specific TCRs.

Looked up from germline, CDR1 is MNHNS and CDR2 is SASEGT. V was pared by 3 bases and J by 5 bases, with 5 bases of the junction left unmatched. The CDR3 runs 14 residues. Sequencing used peripheral blood, obtained on day 0 of MenACWY control vaccination. The rearrangement joins TRBV6-1 to TRBJ2-5; 8 bases are a match to TRBD1. The TCR originated in an adult in good health. This CDR3 reads CASSDGQGGETQYF. CDR3 in DNA: TGTGCCAGCAGTGACGGACAGGGCGGGGAGACCCAGTACTTC.